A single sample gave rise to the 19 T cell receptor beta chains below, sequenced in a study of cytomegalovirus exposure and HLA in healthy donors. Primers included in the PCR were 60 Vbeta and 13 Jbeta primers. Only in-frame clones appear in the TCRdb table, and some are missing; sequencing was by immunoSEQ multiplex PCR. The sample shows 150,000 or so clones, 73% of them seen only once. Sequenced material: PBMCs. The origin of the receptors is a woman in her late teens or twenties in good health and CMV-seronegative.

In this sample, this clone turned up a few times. For the CDR3, the DNA is TGTGCCAGCTCATGGGACAGGAATCAGCCCCAGCATTTT. It codes for CASSWDRNQPQHF. This chain connects TRBV18 to TRBJ1-5, with 8 bases lining up with TRBD1. There are 13 residues in the CDR3. Losses at the gene ends were 5 bases for V and 4 bases for J; bases not matched to a gene: 1. From germline, CDR1 is KGHSH and CDR2 LQKENI.

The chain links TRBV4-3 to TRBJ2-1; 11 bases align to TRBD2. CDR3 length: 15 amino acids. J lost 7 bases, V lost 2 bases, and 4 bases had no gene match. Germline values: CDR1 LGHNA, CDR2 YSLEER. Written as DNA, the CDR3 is TGCGCCAGCAGCCAACTAGCGGGAGGTTGGAATGAGCAGTTCTTC. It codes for CASSQLAGGWNEQFF.

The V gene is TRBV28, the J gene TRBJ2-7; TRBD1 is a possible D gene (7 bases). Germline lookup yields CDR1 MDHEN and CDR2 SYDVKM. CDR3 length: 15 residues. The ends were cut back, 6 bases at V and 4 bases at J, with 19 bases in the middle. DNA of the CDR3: TGTGCCAGCAGATCGGAGGGACAGATATTTTACGAGCAGTACTTC. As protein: CASRSEGQIFYEQYF.

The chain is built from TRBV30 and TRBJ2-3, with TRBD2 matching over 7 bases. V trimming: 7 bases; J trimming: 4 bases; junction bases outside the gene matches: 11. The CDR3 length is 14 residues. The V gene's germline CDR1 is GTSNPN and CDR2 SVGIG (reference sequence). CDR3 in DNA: TGTGCCTCCGGGGGAGCGGGAATCGCAGATACGCAGTATTTT. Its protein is CASGGAGIADTQYF.

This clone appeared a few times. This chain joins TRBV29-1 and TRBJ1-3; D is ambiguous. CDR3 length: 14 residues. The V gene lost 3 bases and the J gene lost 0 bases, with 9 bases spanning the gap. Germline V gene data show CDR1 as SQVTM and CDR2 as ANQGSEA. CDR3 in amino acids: CSVELGASGNTIYF. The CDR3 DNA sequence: TGCAGCGTTGAGTTAGGAGCCTCTGGAAACACCATATATTTT.

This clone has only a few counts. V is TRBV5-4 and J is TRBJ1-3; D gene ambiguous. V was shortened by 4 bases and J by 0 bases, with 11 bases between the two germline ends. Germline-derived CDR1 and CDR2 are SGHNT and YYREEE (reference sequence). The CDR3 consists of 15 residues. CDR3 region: CASSPDESSGNTIYF. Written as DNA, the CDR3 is TGTGCCAGCAGCCCTGATGAGTCCTCTGGAAACACCATATATTTT.

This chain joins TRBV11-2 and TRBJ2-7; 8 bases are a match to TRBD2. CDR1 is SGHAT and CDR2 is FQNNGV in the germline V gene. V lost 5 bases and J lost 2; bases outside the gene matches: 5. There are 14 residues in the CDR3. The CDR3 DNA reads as TGTGCCAGCAGCCTTCCGGGGGGGACCTACGAGCAGTACGTC. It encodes CASSLPGGTYEQYV.

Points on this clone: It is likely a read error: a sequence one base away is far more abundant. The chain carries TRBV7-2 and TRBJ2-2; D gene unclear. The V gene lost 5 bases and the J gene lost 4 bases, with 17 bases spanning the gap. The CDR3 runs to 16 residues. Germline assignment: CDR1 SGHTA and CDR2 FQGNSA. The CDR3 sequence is CASSQVIPPVTGELFF. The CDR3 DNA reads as TGTGCCAGCAGCCAAGTAATCCCCCCGGTCACCGGGGAGCTGTTTTTT.

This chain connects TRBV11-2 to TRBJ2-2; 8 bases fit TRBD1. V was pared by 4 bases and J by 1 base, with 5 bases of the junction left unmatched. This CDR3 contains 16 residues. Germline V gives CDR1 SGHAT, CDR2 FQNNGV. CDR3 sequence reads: CASSYPGTGNTGELFF. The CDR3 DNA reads TGTGCCAGCAGCTACCCCGGGACAGGGAACACCGGGGAGCTGTTTTTT.

The CDR3 coding sequence is TGTGCCAGCAGCTTAAGCGTCAGCTCTGGAAACACCATATATTTT. This sequence encodes CASSLSVSSGNTIYF. The chain couples TRBV7-8 to TRBJ1-3; no reliable D call. The ends were cut back, 2 bases at V and 0 bases at J, with 8 bases in the middle. This CDR3 comprises 15 residues. The germline V gene encodes CDR1 SGHVS and CDR2 FQNEAQ.

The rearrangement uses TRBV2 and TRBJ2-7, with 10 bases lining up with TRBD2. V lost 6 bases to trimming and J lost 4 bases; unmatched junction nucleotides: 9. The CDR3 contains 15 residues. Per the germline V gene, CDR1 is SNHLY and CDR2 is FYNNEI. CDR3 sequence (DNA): TGTGCCAGCAGGGTAGCGGGGGGCAGGGGTTACGAGCAGTACTTC. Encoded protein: CASRVAGGRGYEQYF.

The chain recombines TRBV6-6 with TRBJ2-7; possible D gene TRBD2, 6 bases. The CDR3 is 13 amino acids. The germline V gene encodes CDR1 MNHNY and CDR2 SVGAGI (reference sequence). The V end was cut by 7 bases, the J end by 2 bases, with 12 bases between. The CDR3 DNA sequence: TGTGCCAGCACTCTGGGCGGGACCTACGAGCAGTACTTC. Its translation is CASTLGGTYEQYF.

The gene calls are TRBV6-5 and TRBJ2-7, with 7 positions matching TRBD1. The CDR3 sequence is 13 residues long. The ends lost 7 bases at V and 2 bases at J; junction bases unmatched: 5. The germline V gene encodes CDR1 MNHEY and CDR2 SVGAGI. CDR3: CASTMDRTYEQYF. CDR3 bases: TGTGCCAGCACTATGGACAGGACCTACGAGCAGTACTTC.

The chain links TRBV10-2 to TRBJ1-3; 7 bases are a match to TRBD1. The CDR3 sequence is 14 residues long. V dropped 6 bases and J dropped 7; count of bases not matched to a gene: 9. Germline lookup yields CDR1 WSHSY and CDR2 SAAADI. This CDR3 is CASRAPGTVNTIYF. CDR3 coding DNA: TGCGCCAGCAGGGCCCCCGGGACAGTGAACACCATATATTTT.

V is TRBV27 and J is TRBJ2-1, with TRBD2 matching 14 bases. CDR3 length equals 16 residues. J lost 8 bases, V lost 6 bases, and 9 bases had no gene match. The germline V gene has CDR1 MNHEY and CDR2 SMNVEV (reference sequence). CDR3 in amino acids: CASRHGTSGRWYEQFF. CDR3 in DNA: TGTGCCAGCAGGCACGGGACTAGCGGGAGATGGTATGAGCAGTTCTTC.

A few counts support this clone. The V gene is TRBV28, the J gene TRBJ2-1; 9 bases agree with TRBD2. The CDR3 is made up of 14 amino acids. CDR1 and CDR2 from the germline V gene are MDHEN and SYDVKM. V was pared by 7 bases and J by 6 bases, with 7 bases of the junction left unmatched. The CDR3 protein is CASTLGREGNEQFF. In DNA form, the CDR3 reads TGTGCCAGCACCTTGGGGCGGGAGGGCAATGAGCAGTTCTTC. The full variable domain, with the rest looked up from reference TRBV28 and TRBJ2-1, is DVKVTQSSRYLVKRTGEKVFLECVQDMDHENMFWYRQDPGLGLRLIYFSYDVKMKEKGDIPEGYSVSREKKERFSLILESASTNQTSMYLCASTLGREGNEQFFGPGTRLTVL.

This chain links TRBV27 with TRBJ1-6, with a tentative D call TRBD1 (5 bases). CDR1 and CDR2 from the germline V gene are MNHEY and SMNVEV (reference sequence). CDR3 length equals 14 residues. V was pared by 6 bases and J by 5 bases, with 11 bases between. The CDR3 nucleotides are TGTGCCAGCAGCCCCAGGGCGGATAATTCACCCCTCCACTTT. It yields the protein CASSPRADNSPLHF.

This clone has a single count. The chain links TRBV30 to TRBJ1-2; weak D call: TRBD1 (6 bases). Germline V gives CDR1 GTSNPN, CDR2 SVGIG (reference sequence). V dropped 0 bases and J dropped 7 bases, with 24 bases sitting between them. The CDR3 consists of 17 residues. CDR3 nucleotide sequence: TGTGCCTGGAGTGTCATCTTAATGGGGGCAGGGAAGGGTGGCTACACCTTC. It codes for CAWSVILMGAGKGGYTF.

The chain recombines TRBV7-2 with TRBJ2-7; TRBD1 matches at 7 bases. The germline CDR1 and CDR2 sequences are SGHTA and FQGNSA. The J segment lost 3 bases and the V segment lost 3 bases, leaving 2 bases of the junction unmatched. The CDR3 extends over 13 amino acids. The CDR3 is CASSFDRDYEQYF. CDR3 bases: TGTGCCAGCAGCTTTGACAGGGACTACGAGCAGTACTTC.